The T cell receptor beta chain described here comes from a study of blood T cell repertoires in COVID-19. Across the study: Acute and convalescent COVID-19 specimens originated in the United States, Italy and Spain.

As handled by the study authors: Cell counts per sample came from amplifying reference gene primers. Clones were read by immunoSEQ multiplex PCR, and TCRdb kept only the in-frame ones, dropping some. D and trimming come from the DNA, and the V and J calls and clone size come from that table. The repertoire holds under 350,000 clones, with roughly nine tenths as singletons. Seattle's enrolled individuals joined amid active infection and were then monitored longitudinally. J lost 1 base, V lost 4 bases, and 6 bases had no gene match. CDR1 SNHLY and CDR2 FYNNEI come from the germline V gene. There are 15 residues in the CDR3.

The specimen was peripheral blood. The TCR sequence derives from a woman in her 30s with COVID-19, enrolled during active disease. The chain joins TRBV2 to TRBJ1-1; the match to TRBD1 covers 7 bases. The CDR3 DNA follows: TGTGCCAGCAGTGGTGACAGGGTGGCGAACACTGAAGCTTTCTTT. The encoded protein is CASSGDRVANTEAFF. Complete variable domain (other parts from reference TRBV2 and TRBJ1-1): EPEVTQTPSHQVTQMGQEVILRCVPISNHLYFYWYRQILGQKVEFLVSFYNNEISEKSEIFDDQFSVERPDGSNFTLKIRSTKLEDSAMYFCASSGDRVANTEAFFGQGTRLTVV.